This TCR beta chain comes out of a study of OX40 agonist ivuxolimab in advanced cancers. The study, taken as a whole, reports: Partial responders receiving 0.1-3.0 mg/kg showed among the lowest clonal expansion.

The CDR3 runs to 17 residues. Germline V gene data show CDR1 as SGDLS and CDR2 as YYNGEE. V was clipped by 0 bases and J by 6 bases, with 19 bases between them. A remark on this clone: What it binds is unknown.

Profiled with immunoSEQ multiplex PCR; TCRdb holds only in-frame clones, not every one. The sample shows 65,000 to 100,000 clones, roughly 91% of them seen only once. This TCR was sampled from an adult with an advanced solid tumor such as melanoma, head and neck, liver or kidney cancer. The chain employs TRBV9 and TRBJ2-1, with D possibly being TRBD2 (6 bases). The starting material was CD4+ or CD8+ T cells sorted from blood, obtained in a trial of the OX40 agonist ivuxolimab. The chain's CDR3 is CASSVVPSRGLGNEQFF. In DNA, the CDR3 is TGTGCCAGCAGCGTAGTCCCATCGCGGGGTCTAGGCAATGAGCAGTTCTTC. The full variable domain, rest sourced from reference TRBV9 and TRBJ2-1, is DSGVTQTPKHLITATGQRVTLRCSPRSGDLSVYWYQQSLDQGLQFLIQYYNGEERAKGNILERFSAQQFPDLHSELNLSSLELGDSALYFCASSVVPSRGLGNEQFFGPGTRLTVL.